The sequence of this T cell receptor beta chain was determined in a study of T cell repertoires in cytomegalovirus infection. Across the whole study: Matching HLA type and CMV infection were both indicated by public TCR beta signatures.

This clonotype was recorded at least ten times. Antigen unknown. MiXCR was run by TCRdb on the reads, yielding one entry per CDR3 protein. This table has roughly 730,000 distinct CDR3 sequences, roughly a third appearing once. The sample consisted of cultured PBMCs, taken from culture after CMV antigen stimulation. This TCR derives from a human donor in good health (CMV status not recorded). Some clones in this sample may be carry-over from other donors' samples.

CDR3 region: CASSDRLAGYNEQFF. The CDR3 DNA sequence: TGTGCCAGCAGCGATAGACTAGCGGGCTACAATGAGCAGTTCTTC. The chain has TRBV7-2 and TRBJ2-1, with 10 bases matching TRBD2. Germline assignment: CDR1 SGHTA and CDR2 FQGNSA. The CDR3 spans 15 residues. V trimming: 5 bases; J trimming: 3 bases; junction bases outside the gene matches: 4. Variable domain in full (rest from reference TRBV7-2 and TRBJ2-1): GAGVSQSPSNKVTEKGKDVELRCDPISGHTALYWYRQSLGQGLEFLIYFQGNSAPDKSGLPSDRFSAERTGGSVSTLTIQRTQQEDSAVYLCASSDRLAGYNEQFFGPGTRLTVL.